A single sample is the source of the 7 T cell receptor beta chains below, sequenced in a study of Graves' ophthalmopathy and Graves' hyperthyroidism. Amplification from RNA transcripts yielded the TCR beta CDR3 regions. Amplification began with first-round RT-PCR using HTBI primers, then second-round multiplex PCR was performed. TCRdb passed the multiplex PCR reads through MiXCR, listing each CDR3 protein once. Seen here are 230,000 or so distinct CDR3 sequences, 45% to 55% observed once, and the top ten hold approximately 44%. Material for sequencing was peripheral blood. The source of these receptors is an adult man with Graves' ophthalmopathy.

The rearrangement links TRBV24-1 to TRBJ2-5; a possible D gene is TRBD2 (5 bases). Germline loops: CDR1 KGHDR, CDR2 SFDVKD. Trimming removed 11 bases from V and 5 bases from J, with 26 bases in between. The CDR3 consists of 16 residues. This CDR3 is CASCPGEETAEETQYF. In DNA form, the CDR3 reads TGTGCCAGCTGCCCCGGGGAAGAGACGGCTGAGGAGACCCAGTACTTC.

This clonotype was recorded a few times. The rearrangement uses TRBV10-3 and TRBJ2-7; TRBD2 matches at 8 bases. The CDR3 consists of 12 residues. Trimming at V came to 5 bases and at J to 5 bases, leaving 2 bases not matched to a gene. Germline V gives CDR1 ENHRY, CDR2 SYGVKD. DNA of the CDR3: TGTGCCATCAGTATAGCGGGAAACGAGCAGTACTTC. Translated, it gives CAISIAGNEQYF.

The chain joins TRBV3-1 to TRBJ1-3; a possible D gene is TRBD1 (6 bases). The CDR3 loop spans 16 amino acids. V was shortened by 4 bases and J by 0 bases, with 13 bases between the two germline ends. The germline V gene encodes CDR1 LGHDT and CDR2 YNNKEL (reference sequence). The CDR3 DNA is TGTGCCAGCAGCCCCTCCCGGACAGTCTCTGGAAACACCATATATTTT. Translating it yields CASSPSRTVSGNTIYF.

This clonotype has a handful of counts. The chain combines TRBV29-1 with TRBJ2-5; D is unresolved. The V end lost 3 bases, the J end lost 2 bases, and 7 bases lay between the germline ends. Germline CDR1 and CDR2: SQVTM and ANQGSEA. There are 12 residues in the CDR3. This CDR3 reads CSVDRVQETQYF. DNA for the CDR3: TGCAGCGTTGACAGAGTTCAAGAGACCCAGTACTTC.

The rearrangement links TRBV19 to TRBJ1-5, with D maybe TRBD1 (6 bases). Germline CDR1 is LNHDA and CDR2 is SQIVND (reference sequence). The CDR3 extends over 14 amino acids. Trimming took off 3 bases at V and 4 bases at J, with 10 bases between the two ends. CDR3 residues: CASSMNQGNQPQHF. In nucleotides, the CDR3 is TGTGCCAGTAGTATGAATCAGGGGAATCAGCCCCAGCATTTT. The whole variable domain, remainder taken from reference TRBV19 and TRBJ1-5, is DGGITQSPKYLFRKEGQNVTLSCEQNLNHDAMYWYRQDPGQGLRLIYYSQIVNDFQKGDIAEGYSVSREKKESFPLTVTSAQKNPTAFYLCASSMNQGNQPQHFGDGTRLSIL.

The genes are TRBV20-1 and TRBJ2-6; 10 nucleotides agree with TRBD1. This CDR3 comprises 19 residues. V dropped 3 bases and J dropped 0; count of bases not matched to a gene: 11. Germline V gene sequence: CDR1 DFQATT, CDR2 SNEGSKA (reference sequence). The CDR3 loop reads CSASPVDRGQGSGANVLTF. The CDR3 nucleotides are TGCAGTGCTAGCCCCGTAGACAGGGGGCAGGGCTCTGGGGCCAACGTCCTGACTTTC.

Notes on this clonotype: One end of the junction fails to match germline, which may point to a read error. The chain uses TRBV20-1 and TRBJ2-2, with 8 bases fitting TRBD2. CDR1 and CDR2 from the germline V gene are DFQATT and SNEGSKA (reference sequence). This CDR3 has 14 amino acids. CDR3 amino acids: CSAKAGEDTGELFF. CDR3 sequence (DNA): TGTAGTGCTAAAGCGGGAGAGGACACCGGGGAGCTGTTTTTT.